Each of the 27 T cell receptor beta chains below was sequenced from the same sample in a study of beta chain features in type 1 diabetes (dated 2018 in TCRdb). The method behind the library was the immunoSEQ multiplex PCR assay. All of the isolated RNA was reverse transcribed with the High Capacity cDNA Reverse Transcription Kit, so expressed TCRB transcripts were sequenced. The table was pulled from immuneACCESS by TCRdb, which kept in-frame rearrangements only. Such tables lose some clones; where checked, under half of the loss comes from unresolved V genes, and the rest has no known cause. Recorded for this sample are hundreds of thousands of clones; around 15% of them occurred a single time. The ten largest clones add up to 0.09% to 0.095% of the sample. The sequenced sample was naive CD4+ T cells from blood. This specimen's cell subset or site label, per the study, means: true naive CD4+ T cells. These receptor sequences come from a man aged 18 to 30 in good health.

This chain links TRBV10-3 with TRBJ2-3, with D maybe TRBD2 (5 bases). The CDR3 is 13 residues long. The V end lost 6 bases, the J end lost 8 bases, and 15 bases lay between the germline ends. Germline CDR1 is ENHRY and CDR2 is SYGVKD. CDR3 sequence: CAISLPDSTTQYF. DNA of the CDR3: TGTGCCATCAGCCTACCGGACTCAACTACGCAGTATTTT.

The DNA of the CDR3 is TGTGCCAGCAGTGTTAGACAGGGTAGCTCCTACGAGCAGTACTTC. It translates to CASSVRQGSSYEQYF. The gene calls are TRBV7-6 and TRBJ2-7, with 7 bases that match TRBD1. V lost 6 bases to trimming and J lost 0 bases; unmatched junction nucleotides: 8. Looked up from germline, CDR1 is SGHVS and CDR2 is FNYEAQ. This CDR3 is 15 amino acids long.

The chain links TRBV28 to TRBJ2-7; D is ambiguous. V was cut by 6 bases and J by 2 bases, with 11 bases left in between. Per the germline V gene, CDR1 is MDHEN and CDR2 is SYDVKM. This CDR3 comprises 13 residues. Here the CDR3 reads CASRGSRPYEQYF. The DNA of the CDR3 is TGTGCCAGCAGAGGGTCAAGGCCCTACGAGCAGTACTTC.

In this sample, this clone turned up a few times. This chain uses TRBV5-1 with TRBJ2-7; TRBD1 agrees at 9 bases. V was pared by 4 bases and J by 3 bases, with 8 bases of the junction left unmatched. Germline CDR1 SGHRS, CDR2 YFSETQ. The CDR3 consists of 15 residues. The CDR3 DNA reads as TGCGCCAGCAGCACCCAGGGACAGGGAAGCTACGAGCAGTACTTC. Translation gives CASSTQGQGSYEQYF.

The chain joins TRBV4-3 to TRBJ2-4, with D tentatively TRBD1 (5 bases). The germline CDR1 and CDR2 sequences are LGHNA and YSLEER. The CDR3 extends over 17 amino acids. Trimming cost V 0 bases and J 6 bases, with 18 bases left between them. The CDR3 loop reads CASSQEIDRGRINIQYF. In DNA, the CDR3 is TGCGCCAGCAGCCAAGAAATTGATAGGGGTAGGATAAACATTCAGTACTTC.

This clone appeared a few times. This chain connects TRBV5-1 to TRBJ2-5, with D perhaps being TRBD1 or TRBD2 (5 bases each). The CDR3 has 14 residues. V dropped 1 base and J dropped 2 bases, with 9 bases sitting between them. The germline V gene has CDR1 SGHRS and CDR2 YFSETQ. The CDR3 sequence: CASSLLGRQETQYF. The CDR3 nucleotides are TGCGCCAGCAGCTTGTTGGGACGGCAAGAGACCCAGTACTTC.

The gene calls are TRBV29-1 and TRBJ2-7; a weak D match, TRBD2 (5 bases). Germline CDR1 is SQVTM and CDR2 is ANQGSEA. The V end lost 5 bases, the J end lost 3 bases, and 8 bases lay between the germline ends. The CDR3 contains 11 residues. The CDR3 spells CSVSGGYEQYF. DNA of the CDR3: TGCAGCGTTTCAGGAGGCTACGAGCAGTACTTC.

The chain is built from TRBV7-3 and TRBJ2-1, with 10 bases matching TRBD2. This CDR3 region has 17 residues. V gave up 0 bases and J gave up 3 bases; unmatched junction bases: 5. Per the germline V gene, CDR1 is SGHTA and CDR2 is FQGTGA. The CDR3 DNA follows: TGTGCCAGCAGCTTAACCCCTAGCGGGGGCCGCTACAATGAGCAGTTCTTC. Protein product: CASSLTPSGGRYNEQFF.

This clone was recorded a few times. The chain combines TRBV19 with TRBJ1-1; no definite D call. This CDR3 is 13 amino acids long. Germline CDR1 and CDR2: LNHDA and SQIVND (reference sequence). Trimming removed 10 bases from V and 7 bases from J, with 19 bases in between. CDR3 in amino acids: CATARGDGVEAFF. CDR3 nucleotides: TGTGCCACCGCCCGCGGGGATGGCGTTGAAGCTTTCTTT.

This clone has a handful of counts. The V and J genes are TRBV13 and TRBJ2-1, with D hard to call. The germline V gene encodes CDR1 PRHDT and CDR2 FYEKMQ (reference sequence). The CDR3 has 15 residues. The ends were cut back, 1 base at V and 0 bases at J, with 7 bases in the middle. The CDR3 nucleotides read TGTGCCAGCAGCTTAGTAGCAAGCTCCTACAATGAGCAGTTCTTC. Its translation: CASSLVASSYNEQFF.

The chain employs TRBV5-1 and TRBJ2-1; 10 bases align to TRBD1. V lost 0 bases and J lost 3; bases outside the gene matches: 6. CDR1 is SGHRS and CDR2 is YFSETQ in the germline V gene. CDR3 length equals 17 residues. CDR3 bases: TGCGCCAGCAGCTTGGCCCGCGGGACAGGGGTCTACAATGAGCAGTTCTTC. Amino acid sequence: CASSLARGTGVYNEQFF.

This clone occurred a few times. The chain recombines TRBV7-9 with TRBJ2-5, with 8 nucleotides matching TRBD1. V was pared by 7 bases and J by 0 bases, with 7 bases of the junction left unmatched. Germline loops: CDR1 SEHNR, CDR2 FQNEAQ (reference sequence). CDR3 size: 15 residues. The CDR3 nucleotides are TGTGCCAGCAACCAGGGACAGGTATACCAAGAGACCCAGTACTTC. It codes for CASNQGQVYQETQYF.

The J gene is TRBJ2-3, the V gene TRBV6-6; TRBD2 matches at 7 bases. After removal of 3 bases from V and 3 bases from J, the junction contained 9 bases not matched to a gene. CDR1 and CDR2 (germline): MNHNY, SVGAGI (reference sequence). The CDR3 runs 16 residues. This chain's CDR3 is CASSYRGEPGTDTQYF. DNA of the CDR3: TGTGCCAGCAGTTATCGGGGGGAGCCGGGGACAGATACGCAGTATTTT.

The CDR3 here is CASSRTAGGSRETQYF. The CDR3 nucleotides read TGTGCCAGCAGCCGAACGGCGGGGGGATCTCGGGAGACCCAGTACTTC. This chain joins TRBV7-3 and TRBJ2-5; 8 bases match TRBD2. The CDR3 contains 16 residues. The ends lost 5 bases at V and 5 bases at J; junction bases unmatched: 13. The germline V gene encodes CDR1 SGHTA and CDR2 FQGTGA.

This chain joins TRBV5-1 and TRBJ2-1; no reliable D call. The germline V gene encodes CDR1 SGHRS and CDR2 YFSETQ. The CDR3 is made up of 12 amino acids. Trimming shortened V by 2 bases and J by 6 bases, and 6 bases separated the two germline ends. CDR3 sequence: CASSFQINEQFF. As DNA, the CDR3 is TGCGCCAGCAGCTTTCAAATCAATGAGCAGTTCTTC.

This clone was recorded a few times. V and J are TRBV15 and TRBJ2-2, with a weak D call TRBD1 (5 bases). The CDR3 spans 15 residues. CDR1 is LNHNV and CDR2 is YYDKDF in the germline V gene (reference sequence). The V end lost 0 bases, the J end lost 4 bases, and 9 bases lay between the germline ends. CDR3 in DNA: TGTGCCACCAGCAGAGACCAGGGCCCCACCGGGGAGCTGTTTTTT. Translating it yields CATSRDQGPTGELFF.

The chain uses TRBV7-9 and TRBJ2-3; the D is unclear. Germline values: CDR1 SEHNR, CDR2 FQNEAQ (reference sequence). Trimming pared 1 base from V and 2 bases from J, leaving 10 bases between. CDR3 length equals 15 residues. Here the CDR3 DNA reads TGTGCCAGCAGCTTAGAAACGTCGGCCACAGATACGCAGTATTTT. Amino acid sequence: CASSLETSATDTQYF. Variable domain in full (rest from reference TRBV7-9 and TRBJ2-3): DTGVSQNPRHKITKRGQNVTFRCDPISEHNRLYWYRQTLGQGPEFLTYFQNEAQLEKSRLLSDRFSAERPKGSFSTLEIQRTEQGDSAMYLCASSLETSATDTQYFGPGTRLTVL.

This clone turned up a few times. The chain employs TRBV2 and TRBJ1-4; D is perhaps TRBD1 (5 bases). CDR3 size: 15 residues. Germline V gives CDR1 SNHLY, CDR2 FYNNEI. Trimming removed 2 bases from V and 3 bases from J, with 10 bases in between. The CDR3 bases are TGTGCCAGCAGTGAACTTGGGGCTGCTAATGAAAAACTGTTTTTT. The encoded protein is CASSELGAANEKLFF.

The rearrangement links TRBV7-2 to TRBJ2-7; 12 nucleotides match TRBD1. CDR1 and CDR2 (germline): SGHTA, FQGNSA. V trimming: 5 bases; J trimming: 6 bases; junction bases outside the gene matches: 5. The CDR3 sequence is 14 residues long. The CDR3 sequence is CASSLGQGASEQYF. CDR3 in DNA: TGTGCCAGCAGCCTGGGACAGGGGGCCAGCGAGCAGTACTTC.

In this sample, this clone turned up a few times. The rearrangement links TRBV25-1 to TRBJ1-6, with TRBD1 matching over 8 bases. Trimming took 4 bases from V and 7 from J; bases not matched to a gene: 6. This CDR3 is 15 amino acids long. Germline V gene sequence: CDR1 MGHDK, CDR2 SYGVNS. The CDR3 region is CASSVRTGINSPLHF. The DNA for the CDR3 is TGTGCCAGCAGTGTCAGGACAGGGATAAATTCACCCCTCCACTTT.

J is TRBJ2-2 and V is TRBV7-2; no definite D call. The V end was cut by 0 bases, the J end by 4 bases, with 12 bases between. Germline loops: CDR1 SGHTA, CDR2 FQGNSA. The CDR3 covers 16 residues. The CDR3 DNA is TGTGCCAGCAGCTTAGCGAGAAGCACCTTCACCGGGGAGCTGTTTTTT. Its translation: CASSLARSTFTGELFF.

The table lists this clone with a few counts. V usage is TRBV2 and J usage is TRBJ1-2, with TRBD1 identical over 10 bases. Germline V CDR1 and CDR2: SNHLY, FYNNEI. Germline trimming cut 6 bases from V and 6 bases from J; bases unmatched to any gene: 4. The CDR3 spans 13 residues. CDR3 nucleotide sequence: TGTGCCAGCAGAGGGACAGGGGTGCATGGCTACACCTTC. Translated, it gives CASRGTGVHGYTF. The entire variable domain, with the rest obtained from reference TRBV2 and TRBJ1-2, is as follows: EPEVTQTPSHQVTQMGQEVILRCVPISNHLYFYWYRQILGQKVEFLVSFYNNEISEKSEIFDDQFSVERPDGSNFTLKIRSTKLEDSAMYFCASRGTGVHGYTFGSGTRLTVV.

This clone appeared a few times. The rearrangement links TRBV4-2 to TRBJ2-5; the match to TRBD2 covers 13 bases. The trim removed 3 bases at V and 1 base at J, leaving 5 bases unmatched. The CDR3 loop spans 17 amino acids. Per the germline V gene, CDR1 is LGHNA and CDR2 is YNFKEQ. CDR3 DNA sequence: TGTGCCAGCAGCCAGGCCGGGACTAGCGGGATCCAAGAGACCCAGTACTTC. Translating it yields CASSQAGTSGIQETQYF.

This clone occurred a few times. This chain joins TRBV5-4 and TRBJ1-1, with TRBD1 identical over 8 bases. In germline, CDR1 is SGHNT, CDR2 YYREEE (reference sequence). Trimming at V came to 3 bases and at J to 3 bases, leaving 10 bases not matched to a gene. The CDR3 is 16 amino acids. As DNA, the CDR3 is TGTGCCAGCAGCTCAAGGGACAGGCGAGCAGACACTGAAGCTTTCTTT. The encoded protein is CASSSRDRRADTEAFF.

CDR3 sequence reads: CASSLETGLPQYF. For the CDR3, the DNA is TGTGCCAGCAGCCTTGAAACAGGGCTTCCGCAGTATTTT. V gene TRBV14 combines with J gene TRBJ2-3; the D gene is possibly TRBD1 (6 bases). The CDR3 length is 13 residues. The V gene lost 4 bases and the J gene lost 10 bases, with 15 bases spanning the gap. Germline CDR1 reads SGHDN; CDR2 reads FVKESK.

This clone was recorded only once. The rearrangement uses TRBV28 and TRBJ2-1, with 9 bases matching TRBD2. CDR1 MDHEN and CDR2 SYDVKM come from the germline V gene. Trimming cost V 4 bases and J 0 bases; bases outside gene matches: 7. This CDR3 has 17 amino acids. The CDR3 coding sequence is TGTGCCAGCAGTTCCCTTAGCGGGGGTTACTCCTACAATGAGCAGTTCTTC. Translation: CASSSLSGGYSYNEQFF.

In its sample, this clone was seen a few times. The rearrangement links TRBV6-4 to TRBJ2-3; either TRBD1 or TRBD2 may supply D (5 bases each). V lost 8 bases and J 2 bases, leaving 17 bases between the germline ends. CDR1 and CDR2 from the germline V gene are MRHNA and SNTAGT. The CDR3 covers 15 residues. CDR3 bases: TGTGCCAGCGGTGGGACGATTTGGGCCACAGATACGCAGTATTTT. Its protein product is CASGGTIWATDTQYF.